A single sample is the source of the 13 T cell receptor beta chains below, sequenced in a study of blood T cell repertoires in COVID-19. Clones were sequenced by immunoSEQ multiplex PCR, and TCRdb holds only the in-frame ones, with some missing. Here the sample spans roughly 280,000 clones, approximately 86% being singletons. Sequencing input: peripheral blood. These TCRs come from a young man with active or convalescent COVID-19.

The chain links TRBV19 to TRBJ1-5, with 8 bases aligning to TRBD1. With V trimmed by 5 bases and J by 2 bases, 2 bases remained unmatched. Germline V gene data show CDR1 as LNHDA and CDR2 as SQIVND (reference sequence). The CDR3 spans 14 residues. The CDR3 bases are TGTGCCAGTAGTCAACAGGGGGGCAATCAGCCCCAGCATTTT. Translated: CASSQQGGNQPQHF.

This clone was counted a few times. V and J are TRBV3-1 (or the pseudogene TRBV3-2) and TRBJ2-2; tentative D call: TRBD1 (5 bases). Trimming removed 0 bases from V and 6 bases from J, with 14 bases in between. This CDR3 has 16 amino acids. The germline V gene encodes CDR1 LGHDT and CDR2 YNNKEL (reference sequence). The DNA for the CDR3 is TGTGCCAGCAGCCAAGACGCCAGGGCGGTATCCGGGGAGCTGTTTTTT. The encoded protein is CASSQDARAVSGELFF.

V gene TRBV14 combines with J gene TRBJ1-2; D gene unclear. CDR1 SGHDN and CDR2 FVKESK come from the germline V gene. This CDR3 contains 16 residues. With 2 bases removed from V and 5 bases from J, the gap between germline ends came to 18 bases. CDR3 amino acids: CASSQLSGEAAYGYTF. Written as DNA, the CDR3 is TGTGCCAGCAGCCAATTGAGTGGGGAGGCCGCGTATGGCTACACCTTC.

The chain employs TRBV19 and TRBJ2-1; weak D call: TRBD1 (6 bases). Germline V gene data show CDR1 as LNHDA and CDR2 as SQIVND (reference sequence). The CDR3 sequence is 14 residues long. Trimming cost V 10 bases and J 7 bases, with 20 bases left between them. CDR3 region: CATVEMGQSNEQFF. CDR3 coding DNA: TGTGCCACAGTTGAGATGGGACAATCGAATGAGCAGTTCTTC.

This clone was detected only once. V usage is TRBV6-5 and J usage is TRBJ1-1; 7 positions agree with TRBD1. CDR3 length: 14 amino acids. CDR1 is MNHEY, CDR2 SVGAGI, per germline. V was pared by 6 bases and J by 1 base, with 5 bases of the junction left unmatched. The CDR3 DNA sequence: TGTGCCAGCAGATCCGGACAGGAGAACACTGAAGCTTTCTTT. This gives the protein CASRSGQENTEAFF.

This clone has just one count. The rearrangement joins TRBV5-8 to TRBJ2-3; TRBD2 aligns across 7 bases. This CDR3 is built from 13 residues. Germline assignment: CDR1 SGHTS and CDR2 YDEGEE. After removal of 4 bases from V and 3 bases from J, the junction contained 2 bases not matched to a gene. CDR3 DNA: TGTGCCAGCAGCCTCGGGGGGACAGATACGCAGTATTTT. This translates into CASSLGGTDTQYF.

The chain joins TRBV6-6 to TRBJ1-6, with 7 bases that match TRBD1. V dropped 2 bases and J dropped 14; count of bases not matched to a gene: 12. There are 15 residues in the CDR3. Germline CDR1 is MNHNY and CDR2 is SVGAGI (reference sequence). The CDR3, as DNA: TGTGCCAGCAGTTACCGACAGGGTAGCCCGAAGGCCCTCCACTTT. Its translation: CASSYRQGSPKALHF.

The chain links TRBV28 to TRBJ1-2; D may be TRBD1 (5 bases). V lost 6 bases and J 7 bases, leaving 12 bases between the germline ends. CDR3 length: 12 amino acids. Germline CDR1 MDHEN, CDR2 SYDVKM. CDR3 sequence reads: CASRSGASGYTF. The CDR3 coding sequence is TGTGCCAGCAGGAGTGGGGCTTCTGGCTACACCTTC.

The chain couples TRBV9 to TRBJ1-4, with 8 bases fitting TRBD1. CDR1 SGDLS and CDR2 YYNGEE come from the germline V gene. This CDR3 spans 15 amino acids. J was trimmed by 2 bases and V by 3 bases; bases with no gene match: 3. CDR3 sequence (DNA): TGTGCCAGCAGCGCGGACAGGGCCACTAATGAAAAACTGTTTTTT. Translating gives CASSADRATNEKLFF.

This chain uses TRBV13 with TRBJ2-2; tentative D call: TRBD2 (5 bases). Germline-derived CDR1 and CDR2 are PRHDT and FYEKMQ (reference sequence). The V end was cut by 5 bases, the J end by 8 bases, with 9 bases between. This CDR3 has 12 amino acids. CDR3 coding DNA: TGTGCCAGCAGCATCAGGAGGGGGGAGCTGTTTTTT. Protein sequence: CASSIRRGELFF.

The J gene is TRBJ1-1, the V gene TRBV5-1; TRBD1 agrees at 7 bases. This CDR3 is 14 amino acids long. Germline-derived CDR1 and CDR2 are SGHRS and YFSETQ. V was pared by 0 bases and J by 4 bases, with 3 bases of the junction left unmatched. The chain's CDR3 is CASSLGQGITEAFF. CDR3 DNA sequence: TGCGCCAGCAGCTTGGGACAGGGTATCACTGAAGCTTTCTTT.

The chain uses TRBV5-1 and TRBJ1-4; D remains ambiguous. V lost 3 bases to trimming and J lost 3 bases, with 12 bases between them. Germline V gene sequence: CDR1 SGHRS, CDR2 YFSETQ. CDR3 size: 15 residues. The CDR3 reads CASSSGLVANEKLFF. The CDR3 coding sequence is TGCGCCAGCAGCTCTGGACTCGTTGCTAATGAAAAACTGTTTTTT.

This chain connects TRBV5-8 to TRBJ1-6, with TRBD1 matching over 7 bases. Germline loops: CDR1 SGHTS, CDR2 YDEGEE. V shed 5 bases and J 5 bases; nucleotides not matched to a gene: 4. The CDR3 length is 14 residues. Here the CDR3 reads CASSRDRDNSPLHF. The DNA for the CDR3 is TGTGCCAGCAGTAGGGACAGAGATAATTCACCCCTCCACTTT.